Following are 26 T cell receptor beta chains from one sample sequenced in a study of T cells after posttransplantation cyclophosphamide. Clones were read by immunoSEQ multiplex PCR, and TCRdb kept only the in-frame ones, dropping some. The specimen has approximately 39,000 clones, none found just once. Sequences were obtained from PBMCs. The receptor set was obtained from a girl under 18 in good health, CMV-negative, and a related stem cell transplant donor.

The CDR3 reads CASSPGLAGDTGELFF. The DNA of the CDR3 is TGTGCCAGCAGCCCGGGACTAGCGGGAGACACCGGGGAGCTGTTTTTT. The J gene is TRBJ2-2, the V gene TRBV7-6, with 14 bases matching TRBD2. CDR1 and CDR2 (germline): SGHVS, FNYEAQ. V lost 5 bases, J lost 3 bases, and 2 bases stayed unmatched. The CDR3 totals 16 residues.

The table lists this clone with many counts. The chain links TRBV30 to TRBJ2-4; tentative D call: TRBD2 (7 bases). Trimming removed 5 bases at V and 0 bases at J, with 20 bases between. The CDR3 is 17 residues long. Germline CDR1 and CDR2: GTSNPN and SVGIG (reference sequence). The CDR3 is CAWGRDTAGLAKNIQYF. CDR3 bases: TGTGCCTGGGGGAGGGACACGGCGGGCTTAGCCAAAAACATTCAGTACTTC. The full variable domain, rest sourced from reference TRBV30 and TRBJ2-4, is SQTIHQWPATLVQPVGSPLSLECTVEGTSNPNLYWYRQAAGRGLQLLFYSVGIGQISSEVPQNLSASRPQDRQFILSSKKLLLSDSGFYLCAWGRDTAGLAKNIQYFGAGTRLSVL.

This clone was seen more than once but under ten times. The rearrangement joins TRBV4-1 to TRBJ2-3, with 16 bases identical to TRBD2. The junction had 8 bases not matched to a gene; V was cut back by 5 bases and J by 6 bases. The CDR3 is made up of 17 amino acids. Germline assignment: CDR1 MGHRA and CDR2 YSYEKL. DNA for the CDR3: TGCGCCAGCAGCGCCCCGGGACTAGCGGGAGGGGGGGATACGCAGTATTTT. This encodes CASSAPGLAGGGDTQYF.

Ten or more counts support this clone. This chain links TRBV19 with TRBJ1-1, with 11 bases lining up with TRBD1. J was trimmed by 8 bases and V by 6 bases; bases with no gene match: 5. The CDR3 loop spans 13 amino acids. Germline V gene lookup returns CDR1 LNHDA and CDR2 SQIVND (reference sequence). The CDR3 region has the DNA TGTGCCAGTAGCCGGACAGGGGGCGAAGAAGCTTTCTTT. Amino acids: CASSRTGGEEAFF.

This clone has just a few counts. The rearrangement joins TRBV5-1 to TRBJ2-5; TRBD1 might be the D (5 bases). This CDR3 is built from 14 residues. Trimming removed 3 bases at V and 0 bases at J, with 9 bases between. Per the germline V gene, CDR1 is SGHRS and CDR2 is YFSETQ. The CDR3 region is CASSSLTDQETQYF. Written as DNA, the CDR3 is TGCGCCAGCAGCTCCTTGACAGACCAAGAGACCCAGTACTTC.

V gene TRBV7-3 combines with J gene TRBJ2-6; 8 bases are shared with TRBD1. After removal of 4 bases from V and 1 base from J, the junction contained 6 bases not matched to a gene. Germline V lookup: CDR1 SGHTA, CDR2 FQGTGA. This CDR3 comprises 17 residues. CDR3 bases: TGTGCCAGCAGCTCCGGGACAGGCCTATCTGGGGCCAACGTCCTGACTTTC. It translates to CASSSGTGLSGANVLTF.

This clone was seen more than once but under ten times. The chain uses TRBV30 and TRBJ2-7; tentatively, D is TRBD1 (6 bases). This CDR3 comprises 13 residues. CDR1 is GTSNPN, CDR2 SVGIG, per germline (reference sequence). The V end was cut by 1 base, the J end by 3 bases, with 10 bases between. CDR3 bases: TGTGCCTGGAGTGACGGACAGAACTACGAGCAGTACTTC. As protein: CAWSDGQNYEQYF. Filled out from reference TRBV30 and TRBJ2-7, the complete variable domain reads SQTIHQWPATLVQPVGSPLSLECTVEGTSNPNLYWYRQAAGRGLQLLFYSVGIGQISSEVPQNLSASRPQDRQFILSSKKLLLSDSGFYLCAWSDGQNYEQYFGPGTRLTVT.

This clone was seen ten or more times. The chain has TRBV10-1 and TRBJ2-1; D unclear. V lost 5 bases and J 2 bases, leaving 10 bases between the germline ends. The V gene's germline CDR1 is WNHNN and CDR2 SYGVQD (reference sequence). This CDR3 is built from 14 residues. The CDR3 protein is CASSSGFTYNEQFF. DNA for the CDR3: TGCGCCAGCAGTAGTGGCTTCACCTACAATGAGCAGTTCTTC.

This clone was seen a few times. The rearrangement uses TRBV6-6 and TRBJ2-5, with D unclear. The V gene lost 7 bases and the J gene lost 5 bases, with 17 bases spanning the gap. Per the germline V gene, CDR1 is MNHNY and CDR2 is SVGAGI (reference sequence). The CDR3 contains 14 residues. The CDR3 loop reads CASTPLNVGETQYF. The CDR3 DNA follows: TGTGCCAGCACCCCCCTCAACGTCGGGGAGACCCAGTACTTC.

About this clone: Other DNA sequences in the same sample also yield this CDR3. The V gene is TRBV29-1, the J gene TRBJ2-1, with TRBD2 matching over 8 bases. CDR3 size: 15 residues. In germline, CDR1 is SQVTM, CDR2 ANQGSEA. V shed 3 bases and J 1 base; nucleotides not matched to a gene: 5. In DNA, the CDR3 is TGCAGCGTTGATTTCCAGCGGGGGTCCTACAATGAGCAGTTCTTC. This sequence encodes CSVDFQRGSYNEQFF.

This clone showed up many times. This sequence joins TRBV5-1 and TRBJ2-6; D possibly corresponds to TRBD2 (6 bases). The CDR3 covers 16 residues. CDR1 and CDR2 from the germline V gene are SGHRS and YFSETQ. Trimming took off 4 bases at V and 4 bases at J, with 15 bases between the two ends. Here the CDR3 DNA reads TGCGCCAGCAGCCGAGCTCGGGGGACCGGGGCCAACGTCCTGACTTTC. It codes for CASSRARGTGANVLTF.

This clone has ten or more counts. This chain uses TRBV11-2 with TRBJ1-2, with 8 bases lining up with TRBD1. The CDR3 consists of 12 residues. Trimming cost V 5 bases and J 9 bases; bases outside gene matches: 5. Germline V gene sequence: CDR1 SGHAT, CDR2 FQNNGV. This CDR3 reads CASSPDRVRYTF. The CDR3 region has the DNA TGTGCCAGCAGCCCGGACAGGGTACGCTACACCTTC.

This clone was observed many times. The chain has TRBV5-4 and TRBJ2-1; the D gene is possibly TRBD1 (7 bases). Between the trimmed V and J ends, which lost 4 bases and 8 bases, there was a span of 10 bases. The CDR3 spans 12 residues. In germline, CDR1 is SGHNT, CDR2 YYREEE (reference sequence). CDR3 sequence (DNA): TGTGCCAGCAGCCCAGGGGGGCATGAGCAGTTCTTC. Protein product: CASSPGGHEQFF. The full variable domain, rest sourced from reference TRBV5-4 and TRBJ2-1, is ETGVTQSPTHLIKTRGQQVTLRCSSQSGHNTVSWYQQALGQGPQFIFQYYREEENGRGNFPPRFSGLQFPNYSSELNVNALELDDSALYLCASSPGGHEQFFGPGTRLTVL.

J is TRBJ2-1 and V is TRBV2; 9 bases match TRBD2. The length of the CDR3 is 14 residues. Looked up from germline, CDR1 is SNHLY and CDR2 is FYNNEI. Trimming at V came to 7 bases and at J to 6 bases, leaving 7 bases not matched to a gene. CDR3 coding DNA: TGTGCCAGCATCGCGGGGGGGTGGCTCAATGAGCAGTTCTTC. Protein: CASIAGGWLNEQFF.

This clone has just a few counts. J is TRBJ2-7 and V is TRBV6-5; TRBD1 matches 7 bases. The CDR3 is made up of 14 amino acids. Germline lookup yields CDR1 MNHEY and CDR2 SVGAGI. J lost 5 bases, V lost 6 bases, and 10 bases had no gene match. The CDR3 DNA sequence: TGTGCCAGCAGCCTATCGACAGGGTCTCACGAGCAGTACTTC. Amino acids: CASSLSTGSHEQYF.

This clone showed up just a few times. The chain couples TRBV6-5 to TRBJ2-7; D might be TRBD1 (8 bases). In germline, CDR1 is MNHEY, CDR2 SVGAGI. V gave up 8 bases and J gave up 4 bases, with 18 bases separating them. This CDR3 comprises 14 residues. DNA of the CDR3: TGTGCCAGCGCACAGGGGGGGTTTCGTTACGAGCAGTACTTC. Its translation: CASAQGGFRYEQYF.

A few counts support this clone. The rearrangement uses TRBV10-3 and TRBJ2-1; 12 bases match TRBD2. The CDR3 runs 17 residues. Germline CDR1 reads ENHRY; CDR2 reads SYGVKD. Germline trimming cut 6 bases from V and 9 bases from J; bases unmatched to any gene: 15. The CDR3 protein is CAIRSSSGRAGEGEQFF. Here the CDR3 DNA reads TGTGCCATCAGGAGTTCTAGCGGGAGGGCCGGTGAGGGTGAGCAGTTCTTC.

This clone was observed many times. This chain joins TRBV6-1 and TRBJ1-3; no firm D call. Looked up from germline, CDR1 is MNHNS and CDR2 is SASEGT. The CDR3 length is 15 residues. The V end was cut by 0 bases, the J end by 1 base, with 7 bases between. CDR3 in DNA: TGTGCCAGCAGTGAAGCAGAGGATTCTGGAAACACCATATATTTT. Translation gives CASSEAEDSGNTIYF.

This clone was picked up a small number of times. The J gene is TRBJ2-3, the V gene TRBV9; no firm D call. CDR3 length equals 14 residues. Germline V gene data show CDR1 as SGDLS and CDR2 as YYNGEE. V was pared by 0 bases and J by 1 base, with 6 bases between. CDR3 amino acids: CASSVELRTDTQYF. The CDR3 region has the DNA TGTGCCAGCAGCGTAGAACTCCGCACAGATACGCAGTATTTT.

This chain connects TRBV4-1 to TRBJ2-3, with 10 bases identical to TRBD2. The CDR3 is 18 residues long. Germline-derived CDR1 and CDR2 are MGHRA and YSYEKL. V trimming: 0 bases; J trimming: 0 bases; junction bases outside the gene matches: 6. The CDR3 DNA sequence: TGCGCCAGCAGCCAAGAAACTAGCGGGATTATTAGCACAGATACGCAGTATTTT. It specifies CASSQETSGIISTDTQYF.

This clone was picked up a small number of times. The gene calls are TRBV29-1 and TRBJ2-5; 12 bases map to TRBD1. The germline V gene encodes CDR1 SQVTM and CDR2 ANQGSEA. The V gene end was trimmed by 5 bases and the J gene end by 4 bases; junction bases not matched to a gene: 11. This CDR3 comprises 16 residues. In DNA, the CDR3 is TGCAGCGTTCGCAAATTTCCGGGACAGGGGGCAGAGACCCAGTACTTC. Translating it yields CSVRKFPGQGAETQYF. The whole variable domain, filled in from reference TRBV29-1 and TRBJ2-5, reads SAVISQKPSRDICQRGTSLTIQCQVDSQVTMMFWYRQQPGQSLTLIATANQGSEATYESGFVIDKFPISRPNLTFSTLTVSNMSPEDSSIYLCSVRKFPGQGAETQYFGPGTRLLVL.

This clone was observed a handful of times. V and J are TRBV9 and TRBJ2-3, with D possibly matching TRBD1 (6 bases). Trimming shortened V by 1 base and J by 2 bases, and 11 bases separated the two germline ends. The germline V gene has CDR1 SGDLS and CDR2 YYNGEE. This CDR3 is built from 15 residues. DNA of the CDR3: TGTGCCAGCAGCGTATTCACAGGGTTCACAGATACGCAGTATTTT. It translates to CASSVFTGFTDTQYF.

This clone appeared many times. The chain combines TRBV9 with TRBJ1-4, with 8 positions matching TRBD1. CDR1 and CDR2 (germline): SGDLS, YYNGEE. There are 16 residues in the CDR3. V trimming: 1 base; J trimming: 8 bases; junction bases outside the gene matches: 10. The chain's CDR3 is CASSVSPQGAREKLFF. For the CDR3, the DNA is TGTGCCAGCAGCGTATCCCCCCAGGGGGCAAGGGAAAAACTGTTTTTT.

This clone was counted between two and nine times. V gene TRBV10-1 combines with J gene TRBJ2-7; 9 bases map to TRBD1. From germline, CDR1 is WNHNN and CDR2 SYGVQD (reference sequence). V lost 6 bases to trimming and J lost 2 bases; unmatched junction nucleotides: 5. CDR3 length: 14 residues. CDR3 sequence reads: CASSPGTGTYEQYF. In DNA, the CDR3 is TGCGCCAGCAGCCCCGGGACAGGGACCTACGAGCAGTACTTC.

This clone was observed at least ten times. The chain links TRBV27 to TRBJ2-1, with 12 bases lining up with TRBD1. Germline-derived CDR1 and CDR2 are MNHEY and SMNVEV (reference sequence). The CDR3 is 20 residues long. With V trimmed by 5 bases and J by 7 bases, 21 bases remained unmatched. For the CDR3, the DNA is TGTGCCAGCAGTGTAACCCCCCCTGAGGCGGGACAGGGGGCTCGAAATGAGCAGTTCTTC. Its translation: CASSVTPPEAGQGARNEQFF.

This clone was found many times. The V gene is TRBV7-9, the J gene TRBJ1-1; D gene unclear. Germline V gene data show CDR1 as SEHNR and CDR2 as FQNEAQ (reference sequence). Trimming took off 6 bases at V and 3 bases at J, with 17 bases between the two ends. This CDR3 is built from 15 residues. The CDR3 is CASSAPGSSHTEAFF. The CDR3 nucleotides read TGTGCCAGCAGTGCACCGGGTAGCTCCCACACTGAAGCTTTCTTT.